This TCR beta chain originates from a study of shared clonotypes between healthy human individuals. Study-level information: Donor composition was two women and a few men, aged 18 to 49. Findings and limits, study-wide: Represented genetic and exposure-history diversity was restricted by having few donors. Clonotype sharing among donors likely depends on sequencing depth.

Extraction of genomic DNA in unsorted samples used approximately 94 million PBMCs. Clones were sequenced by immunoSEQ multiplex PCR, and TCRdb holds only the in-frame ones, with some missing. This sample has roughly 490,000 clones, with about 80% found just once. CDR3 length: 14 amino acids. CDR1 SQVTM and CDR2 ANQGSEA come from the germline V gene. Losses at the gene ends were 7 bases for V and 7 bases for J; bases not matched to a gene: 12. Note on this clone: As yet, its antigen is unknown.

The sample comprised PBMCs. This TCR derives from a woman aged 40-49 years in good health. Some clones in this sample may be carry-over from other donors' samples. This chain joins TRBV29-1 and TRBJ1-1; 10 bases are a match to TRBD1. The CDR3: CSAQPGTGVGEAFF. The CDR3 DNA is TGCAGCGCCCAACCCGGGACAGGGGTCGGTGAAGCTTTCTTT.